Listed below are T cell receptor beta chains from one sample, sequenced in a study of T cell responses to AZD1222 COVID-19 vaccine. Method: immunoSEQ multiplex PCR; TCRdb's copy keeps in-frame clones and lacks some. The sample shows some 150,000 clones, 88% of them seen only once. The material sequenced was peripheral blood, taken on day 0 of AZD1222 vaccination. The receptors derive from an adult in good health. Each CDR3 is given with its conserved first and last residue. D genes are given only for firm matches. Clone size appears in some rows only: once, few, many, or a class for an expanded clone.

length: 15; D: .; V: TRBV9; size: .; J: TRBJ2-3; DNA: TGTGCCAGCAGCGTGGGCAGCCTGGGCACAGATACGCAGTATTTT; CDR3: CASSVGSLGTDTQYF
length: 15; D: .; V: TRBV21-1; size: .; J: TRBJ2-2; DNA: TGTGCCAGCAGCAAAGAAAAACGACAAGCCGGGGAGCTGTTTTTT; CDR3: CASSKEKRQAGELFF
length: 16; D: .; V: TRBV28; size: .; J: TRBJ1-1; DNA: TGTGCCAGCAGCCCCCCTCGAGTCGGAGGAGGCACTGAAGCTTTCTTT; CDR3: CASSPPRVGGGTEAFF
length: 14; D: .; V: TRBV18; size: .; J: TRBJ1-1; DNA: TGTGCCAGCAGGGAGGGGGTGATGAACACTGAAGCTTTCTTT; CDR3: CASREGVMNTEAFF
length: 12; D: .; V: TRBV11-2; size: .; J: TRBJ1-1; DNA: TGTGCCAGCAGCTTTTACGGGAAAGAAGCTTTCTTT; CDR3: CASSFYGKEAFF
length: 17; D: TRBD1; V: TRBV19; size: .; J: TRBJ2-4; DNA: TGTGCCGCTAGGTTTCCGGGACAGGGGTTTCCCAAAAACATTCAGTACTTC; CDR3: CAARFPGQGFPKNIQYF
length: 15; D: TRBD1; V: TRBV2; size: .; J: TRBJ2-5; DNA: TGTGCCAGCAGTCTAAGACAGGGGGCGGGAAAGACCCAGTACTTC; CDR3: CASSLRQGAGKTQYF
length: 16; D: TRBD1; V: TRBV7-8; size: .; J: TRBJ2-2; DNA: TGTGCCAGCAGCTTACGAGGGACAGGGCTAACCGGGGAGCTGTTTTTT; CDR3: CASSLRGTGLTGELFF
length: 13; D: .; V: TRBV28; size: .; J: TRBJ1-2; DNA: TGTGCCAGCAGTTTAGGGCAGAACTATGGCTACACCTTC; CDR3: CASSLGQNYGYTF
length: 13; D: .; V: TRBV12-3/TRBV12-4; size: .; J: TRBJ1-1; DNA: TGTGCCAGCACCTTACAGGTGAACACTGAAGCTTTCTTT; CDR3: CASTLQVNTEAFF
length: 13; D: .; V: TRBV7-9; size: .; J: TRBJ2-5; DNA: TGTGCCAGCAGCCGAGGGCGGGAAGAGACCCAGTACTTC; CDR3: CASSRGREETQYF
length: 13; D: TRBD1; V: TRBV2; size: few; J: TRBJ1-2; DNA: TGTGCCAGCAGGACGGACAGGGGCATTGGCTACACCTTC; CDR3: CASRTDRGIGYTF